The clone carrying this T cell receptor beta chain was found a few times. What it binds is not known. TCRdb re-derived calls from the 5' RACE reads in MiXCR, one entry per CDR3 protein. The top ten clones hold less than 20% of a sample with around 400,000 distinct CDR3 sequences, approximately 10% of them seen once. This record belongs to a study of T cells after yellow fever vaccination. Study-wide results and caveats: Most clones from primary vaccination were detected again post-booster (just under 97% CD4, about 88% CD8). Repertoires obtained by FACS sorting could include abundant clonotypes that entered as contaminants from the bulk population.

CDR1 and CDR2 (germline): MGHRA, YSYEKL. Trimming took off 6 bases at V and 0 bases at J, with 12 bases between the two ends. This CDR3 is built from 14 residues. The material was PBMCs, obtained on the day of the first yellow fever vaccination. This clonotype originated in a man between 18 and 35 years old who received the YFV17D yellow fever vaccine. This sequence joins TRBV4-1 and TRBJ2-7; tentative D call: TRBD2 (5 bases). CDR3 protein: CASRKGVGSYEQYF. The CDR3 bases are TGCGCCAGCAGGAAGGGAGTAGGCTCCTACGAGCAGTACTTC.